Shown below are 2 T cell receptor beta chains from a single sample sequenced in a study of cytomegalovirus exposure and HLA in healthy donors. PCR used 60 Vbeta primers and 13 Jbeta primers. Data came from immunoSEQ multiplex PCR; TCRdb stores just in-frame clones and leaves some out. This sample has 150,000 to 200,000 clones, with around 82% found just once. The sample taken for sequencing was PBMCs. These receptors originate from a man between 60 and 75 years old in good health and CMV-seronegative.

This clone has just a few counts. CDR3 amino acids: CASSQYFRDTVGNQPQHF. DNA of the CDR3: TGCGCCAGCAGTCAATACTTCCGGGACACCGTTGGGAATCAGCCCCAGCATTTT. The rearrangement joins TRBV23-1 to TRBJ1-5; D is perhaps TRBD1 (6 bases). TRBV23-1 qualifies as an ORF whose function is uncertain. Trimming removed 1 base from V and 4 bases from J, with 20 bases in between. The CDR3 is 18 residues long.

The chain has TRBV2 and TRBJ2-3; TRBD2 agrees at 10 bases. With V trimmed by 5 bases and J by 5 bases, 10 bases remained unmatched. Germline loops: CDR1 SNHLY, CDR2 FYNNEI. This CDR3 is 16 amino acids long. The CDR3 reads CASSLRAGGAGDTQYF. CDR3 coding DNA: TGTGCCAGCAGTCTGAGAGCGGGGGGGGCCGGAGATACGCAGTATTTT.